A selection of T cell receptor beta chains follows, all from one sample in a study of glioma-infiltrating T cells. From the multiplex PCR reads, TCRdb called clonotypes with MiXCR, one entry per CDR3 protein. Counted here are approximately 110,000 distinct CDR3 sequences, approximately 26% occurring once; the ten biggest clones make up roughly 37%. The specimen sequenced was glioma tissue, nonneoplastic brain tissue, or PBMCs (not recorded which). The receptors were sampled from a human donor with low-grade glioma or glioblastoma, undergoing nonglioma brain surgery, or in good health (not recorded which). Each CDR3 is given with its conserved first and last residue. Fields, in order: D gene, V gene, J gene, clone size, CDR3 DNA, CDR3 protein. The D gene is left open where the match is weak. Clone size is stated in some rows and not others, as once, few, many or a class when expanded.

d_call: TRBD2
v_call: TRBV7-2
j_call: TRBJ2-7
clone_size: few
cdr3_nt: TGTGCCAGCAGCTTATACAGCGGGAGTGTCCACGAGCAGTACTTC
cdr3_aa: CASSLYSGSVHEQYF

d_call: TRBD1
v_call: TRBV7-9
j_call: TRBJ2-7
clone_size: few
cdr3_nt: TGTGCCAGCAGCCCGGACAGGGGGCGAACCTACGAGCAGTACTTC
cdr3_aa: CASSPDRGRTYEQYF

d_call: .
v_call: TRBV9
j_call: TRBJ1-5
clone_size: many
cdr3_nt: TGTGCCAGCAGCGTAGAGGGGGGAAGCAATCAGCCCCAGCATTTT
cdr3_aa: CASSVEGGSNQPQHF

d_call: .
v_call: TRBV7-3
j_call: TRBJ1-1
clone_size: many
cdr3_nt: TGTGCCAGCAGCCAGGTCCCGAACACTGAAGCTTTCTTT
cdr3_aa: CASSQVPNTEAFF

d_call: TRBD1
v_call: TRBV19
j_call: TRBJ2-1
clone_size: .
cdr3_nt: TGTGCCAGTAGTACCGGGACAGGGTTTTACAATGAGCAGTTCTTC
cdr3_aa: CASSTGTGFYNEQFF

d_call: .
v_call: TRBV12-5
j_call: TRBJ1-1
clone_size: few
cdr3_nt: TGTGCTAGTGGTTTGGTCCCAGGATCCATGAACACTGAAGCTTTCTTT
cdr3_aa: CASGLVPGSMNTEAFF

d_call: .
v_call: TRBV5-4
j_call: TRBJ1-5
clone_size: many
cdr3_nt: TGTGCCAGCAGCTTGGCGGAGGGAATAGGTTTCCAGCCCCAGCATTTT
cdr3_aa: CASSLAEGIGFQPQHF

d_call: .
v_call: TRBV24-1
j_call: TRBJ2-7
clone_size: many
cdr3_nt: TGTGCCACCGCGGACACGAATTCCTACGAGCAGTACTTC
cdr3_aa: CATADTNSYEQYF

d_call: .
v_call: TRBV7-9
j_call: TRBJ2-1
clone_size: many
cdr3_nt: TGTGCCAGCACCCTTAGCTTCTTCGAGTTCTTC
cdr3_aa: CASTLSFFEFF

d_call: .
v_call: TRBV25-1
j_call: TRBJ1-5
clone_size: medium-sized
cdr3_nt: TGTGCCAGCAGTGGATACAGTCCTCATCAGCCCCAGCATTTT
cdr3_aa: CASSGYSPHQPQHF

d_call: TRBD1
v_call: TRBV19
j_call: TRBJ1-1
clone_size: few
cdr3_nt: TGTGCCAGTAGGGTAAACAGGGGTGAGGACACTGAAGCTTTCTTT
cdr3_aa: CASRVNRGEDTEAFF

d_call: .
v_call: TRBV6-1
j_call: TRBJ2-7
clone_size: many
cdr3_nt: TGTGCCAGCAATTTTATCGGGGTCCACGAGCAGTACTTC
cdr3_aa: CASNFIGVHEQYF

d_call: .
v_call: TRBV25-1
j_call: TRBJ2-7
clone_size: many
cdr3_nt: TGTGCCAGCAGTGACCCCGCAGGGACAAAGTACGAGCAGTACTTC
cdr3_aa: CASSDPAGTKYEQYF

d_call: TRBD2
v_call: TRBV7-3
j_call: TRBJ2-1
clone_size: many
cdr3_nt: TGTGCCAGCAGCTTACGTGGCGGGGGGTACAATGAGCAGTTCTTC
cdr3_aa: CASSLRGGGYNEQFF

d_call: TRBD2
v_call: TRBV29-1
j_call: TRBJ2-3
clone_size: few
cdr3_nt: TGCAGCGTTGCTAGCGGGAGCGGGTCAGATACGCAGTATTTT
cdr3_aa: CSVASGSGSDTQYF

d_call: TRBD1
v_call: TRBV7-6
j_call: TRBJ2-1
clone_size: many
cdr3_nt: TGTGCCAGCAGCGGCCCGACAGGGGCCTCCTACAATGAGCAGTTCTTC
cdr3_aa: CASSGPTGASYNEQFF

d_call: .
v_call: TRBV29-1
j_call: TRBJ2-1
clone_size: .
cdr3_nt: TGCAGCGCTACGACAGGTGTATCCTACAATGAGCAGTTCTTC
cdr3_aa: CSATTGVSYNEQFF

d_call: .
v_call: TRBV29-1
j_call: TRBJ2-7
clone_size: .
cdr3_nt: TGCAGCGTTTGGGCGAACTCCTACGAGCAGTACTTC
cdr3_aa: CSVWANSYEQYF

d_call: .
v_call: TRBV29-1
j_call: TRBJ1-1
clone_size: .
cdr3_nt: TGCAGCGTTGAGAAAGGGATCACCACTGAAGCTTTCTTT
cdr3_aa: CSVEKGITTEAFF

d_call: .
v_call: TRBV30
j_call: TRBJ2-1
clone_size: many
cdr3_nt: TGTGCCTGGAGTATGGCCGGAAACAATGAGCAGTTCTTC
cdr3_aa: CAWSMAGNNEQFF

d_call: .
v_call: TRBV7-9
j_call: TRBJ2-1
clone_size: many
cdr3_nt: TGTGCCAGCAGCTTAGGCGGGTCCCACAATGAGCAGTTCTTC
cdr3_aa: CASSLGGSHNEQFF